A single sample is the source of the 15 T cell receptor beta chains below, sequenced in a study of metastatic and nonmetastatic thyroid tumors. Before thyroid surgery, none of the patients had received any treatment. TCRdb reprocessed the PCR reads via MiXCR. This sample has some 28,000 clones, with roughly 17% found just once. Sample: blood. Source of these receptors: a female donor with papillary thyroid cancer or a benign thyroid nodule (not recorded which). Some clones in this sample may be carry-over from other donors' samples.

This clone is medium-sized within its sample. The chain is built from TRBV27 and TRBJ2-7; D is unresolved. In germline, CDR1 is MNHEY, CDR2 SMNVEV (reference sequence). The CDR3 is made up of 11 amino acids. The V gene lost 5 bases and the J gene lost 0 bases, with 2 bases spanning the gap. The CDR3 DNA reads TGTGCCAGCAGTCCCTCCTACGAGCAGTACTTC. Its translation: CASSPSYEQYF.

Comments on this clone: The junction and the germline gene differ at one end; a read error may be behind it. This rearrangement joins TRBV28 to TRBJ2-2; 7 bases agree with TRBD2. Germline assignment: CDR1 MDHEN and CDR2 SYDVKM. The CDR3 totals 16 residues. The CDR3: CSSSKTGTMRRGELFF. DNA of the CDR3: TGTTCCAGCAGTAAAACCGGGACTATGAGGCGCGGGGAGCTGTTTTTT.

This clone turned up a few times. The gene calls are TRBV12-3 or TRBV12-4 and TRBJ2-1, with 7 bases aligning to TRBD2. This CDR3 has 16 residues. The V and J ends lost 6 bases and 8 bases, in that order; junction bases with no gene match: 16. The CDR3 nucleotides read TGTGCCAGCAGAATTCAGGTGGCTAGCGGAAGCCATGAGCAGTTCTTC. Translation gives CASRIQVASGSHEQFF.

This clone appeared many times. The V and J genes are TRBV2 and TRBJ1-5; D unclear. Trimming took off 1 base at V and 9 bases at J, with 10 bases between the two ends. This CDR3 contains 13 residues. Germline CDR1 and CDR2: SNHLY and FYNNEI. CDR3 DNA: TGTGCCAGCAGTGAAGGGGGTTCCAGGCCCCAGCATTTT. Protein sequence: CASSEGGSRPQHF.

This clone is medium-sized in the sample. The genes are TRBV11-2 and TRBJ1-6; a possible D gene is TRBD1 (6 bases). The CDR3 spans 14 residues. The ends were cut back, 10 bases at V and 2 bases at J, with 12 bases in the middle. CDR1 SGHAT and CDR2 FQNNGV come from the germline V gene. CDR3 residues: CATHSGAYNSPLHF. Here the CDR3 DNA reads TGTGCCACCCACTCAGGGGCCTATAATTCACCCCTCCACTTT.

This clone ranks as medium-sized (0.01 to 0.1%). This sequence joins TRBV27 and TRBJ2-7, with 9 bases matching TRBD1. This CDR3 region has 15 residues. The germline V gene has CDR1 MNHEY and CDR2 SMNVEV (reference sequence). J lost 4 bases, V lost 3 bases, and 7 bases had no gene match. CDR3 residues: CASSLVGTGIYEQYF. CDR3 in DNA: TGTGCCAGCAGTTTGGTCGGGACAGGGATTTACGAGCAGTACTTC.

A single count supports this clone. This sequence joins TRBV5-1 and TRBJ2-1; 9 nucleotides align to TRBD1. Unmatched junction bases numbered 2, after V lost 0 bases and J lost 7 bases. The germline gives CDR1 SGHRS, CDR2 YFSETQ. This CDR3 has 14 residues. The CDR3: CASSLEDRGNEQFF. The CDR3 bases are TGCGCCAGCAGCTTGGAGGACAGGGGTAATGAGCAGTTCTTC.

This clone came up many times. One base away lies a much larger clone, so this may be a sequencing read error. The chain is built from TRBV12-5 and TRBJ2-3, with D possibly TRBD1 on 6 matching bases. This CDR3 has 13 amino acids. Germline assignment: CDR1 LGHNT and CDR2 FRNRAP. V dropped 7 bases and J dropped 1 base, with 9 bases sitting between them. The CDR3 nucleotides read TGTGCTAGTGTGGGGGCAGGCACAGATACGCAGTATTTT. It specifies CASVGAGTDTQYF.

Details on this clone: The junction and the germline gene differ at one end; a read error may be behind it. The rearrangement uses TRBV4-2 and TRBJ2-7, with 9 bases aligning to TRBD2. The germline gives CDR1 LGHNA, CDR2 YNFKEQ. The CDR3 consists of 17 residues. The CDR3 DNA is TGTGCCAGCAGCCCATTTGTTTATAGCGGGAGCGGGTACGAGCAGTACTTT. This codes for CASSPFVYSGSGYEQYF.

The rearrangement uses TRBV9 and TRBJ1-5; weak D call: TRBD1 (5 bases). Germline CDR1 and CDR2: SGDLS and YYNGEE. This CDR3 has 14 amino acids. The V end lost 4 bases, the J end lost 1 base, and 9 bases lay between the germline ends. CDR3 sequence (DNA): TGTGCCAGCAGCTCCCGACAGAGCAATCAGCCCCAGCATTTT. Translated, it gives CASSSRQSNQPQHF.

This clone occurred many times. The V call is TRBV13, the J call TRBJ2-3, with TRBD1 matching over 7 bases. V was clipped by 2 bases and J by 10 bases; unmatched bases: 12. The CDR3 covers 15 residues. Germline V gene sequence: CDR1 PRHDT, CDR2 FYEKMQ (reference sequence). The CDR3 nucleotides are TGTGCCAGCAGCTTAAGGCGTAAGGGGGCCCTGGCGCAGTATTTT. This gives the protein CASSLRRKGALAQYF.

This clone was counted a single time. The chain couples TRBV30 to TRBJ1-5; D may be TRBD1 (5 bases). V was clipped by 3 bases and J by 5 bases, with 23 bases between them. CDR3 size: 17 residues. The germline gives CDR1 GTSNPN, CDR2 SVGIG (reference sequence). The CDR3 DNA reads TGTGCCTGGAGCTTCTCGGCCGGGACCCGAGGCTATCAGCCCCAGCATTTT. As protein: CAWSFSAGTRGYQPQHF.

This clone was picked up a small number of times. The chain employs TRBV27 and TRBJ1-1; no firm D call. V shed 2 bases and J shed 1 base, with 5 bases lying between them. Germline CDR1 is MNHEY and CDR2 is SMNVEV (reference sequence). This CDR3 has 13 residues. Here the CDR3 reads CASSLAANTEAFF. The CDR3 DNA sequence: TGTGCCAGCAGTTTAGCGGCGAACACTGAAGCTTTCTTT.

There are many counts of this clone. The chain uses TRBV9 and TRBJ2-2; 7 bases align to TRBD1. Trimming took 4 bases from V and 1 from J; bases not matched to a gene: 7. Germline-derived CDR1 and CDR2 are SGDLS and YYNGEE. The CDR3 is 16 residues long. This CDR3 reads CASSRTGTVNTGELFF. In DNA, the CDR3 is TGTGCCAGCAGCAGAACCGGGACAGTGAACACCGGGGAGCTGTTTTTT.

This clone was observed at least ten times. One base away lies a much larger clone, so this may be a sequencing read error. The chain is built from TRBV11-3 and TRBJ1-3; D is unresolved. CDR3 size: 14 residues. CDR1 is SGHNT, CDR2 YENEEA, per germline. CDR3 in amino acids: CTSTFPQAGNTIHF. CDR3 nucleotide sequence: TGTACCAGCACGTTCCCCCAGGCAGGAAACACCATACATTTT.